This T cell receptor beta chain derives from a study of blood T cells in healthy people across ages. General observations from the study: Estimated diversity across one million T cells was deemed an underestimate. The fall in TCR beta diversity per million T cells was roughly linear with age. Strong correlation was found linking TCR beta diversity to naive T cell percentage.

Germline-derived CDR1 and CDR2 are SGHRS and YFSETQ. V lost 1 base, J lost 3 bases, and 7 bases stayed unmatched. The CDR3 is 18 amino acids. Next came a second PCR, run for about 6 to 11 cycles, which used a sample-barcoded 5' primer along with a J-beta primer mix. TCRdb itself ran the 5' RACE reads through MiXCR, one entry per CDR3 protein. Of 1 million or so distinct CDR3 sequences detected, around 45% appear once; the ten largest clones hold 18%. Isolated per sample were at least 7 million PBMCs. Comments on this clonotype: Antigen unknown.

V usage is TRBV5-1 and J usage is TRBJ2-1; 13 bases are a match to TRBD2. Sequencing was carried out using blood. The receptor's source is a woman in her sixties or seventies in good health. CDR3 coding DNA: TGCGCCAGCAGCTTGAAGCCGGGACTAGCGGGAAACTACAATGAGCAGTTCTTC. Translated, it gives CASSLKPGLAGNYNEQFF.